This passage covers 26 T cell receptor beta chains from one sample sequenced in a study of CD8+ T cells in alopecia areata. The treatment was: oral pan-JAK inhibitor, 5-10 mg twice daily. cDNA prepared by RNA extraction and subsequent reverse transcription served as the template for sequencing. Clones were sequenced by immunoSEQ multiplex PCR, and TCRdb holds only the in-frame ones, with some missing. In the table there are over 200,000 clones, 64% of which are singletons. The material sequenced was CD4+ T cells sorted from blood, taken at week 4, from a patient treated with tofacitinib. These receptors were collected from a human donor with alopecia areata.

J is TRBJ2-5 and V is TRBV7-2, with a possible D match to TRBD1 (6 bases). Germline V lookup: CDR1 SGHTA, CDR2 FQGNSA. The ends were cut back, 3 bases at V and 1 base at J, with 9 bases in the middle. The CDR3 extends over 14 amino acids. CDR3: CASSFQGGQETQYF. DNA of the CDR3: TGTGCCAGCAGCTTTCAAGGGGGCCAAGAGACCCAGTACTTC.

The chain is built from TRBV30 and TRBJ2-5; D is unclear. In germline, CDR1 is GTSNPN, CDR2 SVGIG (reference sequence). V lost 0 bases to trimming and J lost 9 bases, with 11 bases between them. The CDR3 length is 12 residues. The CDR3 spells CAWSVLATAQYF. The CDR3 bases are TGTGCCTGGAGTGTATTGGCAACGGCCCAGTACTTC.

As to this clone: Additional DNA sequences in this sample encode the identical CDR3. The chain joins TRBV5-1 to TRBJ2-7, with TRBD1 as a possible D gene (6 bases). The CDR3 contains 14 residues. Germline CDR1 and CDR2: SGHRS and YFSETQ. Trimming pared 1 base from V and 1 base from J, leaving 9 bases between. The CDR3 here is CASSLSQGSYEQYF. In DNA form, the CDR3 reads TGCGCCAGCAGCTTGTCGCAGGGGTCCTACGAGCAGTACTTC.

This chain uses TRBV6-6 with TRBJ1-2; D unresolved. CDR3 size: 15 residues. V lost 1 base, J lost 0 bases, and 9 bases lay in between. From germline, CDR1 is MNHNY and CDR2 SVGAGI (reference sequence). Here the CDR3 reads CASSYWRIANYGYTF. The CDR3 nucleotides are TGTGCCAGCAGTTACTGGCGGATCGCTAACTATGGCTACACCTTC.

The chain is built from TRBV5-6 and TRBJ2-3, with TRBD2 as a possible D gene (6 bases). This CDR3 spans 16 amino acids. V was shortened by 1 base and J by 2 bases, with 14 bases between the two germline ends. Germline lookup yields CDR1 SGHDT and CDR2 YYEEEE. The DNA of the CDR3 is TGTGCCAGCAGCTTGCGCGGGGACGGGGTCACAGATACGCAGTATTTT. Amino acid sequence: CASSLRGDGVTDTQYF.

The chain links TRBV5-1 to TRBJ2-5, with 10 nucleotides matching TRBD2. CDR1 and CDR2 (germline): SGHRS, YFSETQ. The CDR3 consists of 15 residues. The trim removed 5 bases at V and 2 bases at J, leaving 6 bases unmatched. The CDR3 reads CASSQTSGRQETQYF. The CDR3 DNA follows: TGCGCCAGCAGTCAGACTAGCGGGCGGCAAGAGACCCAGTACTTC.

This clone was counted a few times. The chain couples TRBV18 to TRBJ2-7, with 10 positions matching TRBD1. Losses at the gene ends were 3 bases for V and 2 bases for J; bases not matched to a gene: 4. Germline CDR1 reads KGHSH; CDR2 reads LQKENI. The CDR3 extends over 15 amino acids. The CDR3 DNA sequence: TGTGCCAGCTCACCCGAGGACAGGGGGACCTACGAGCAGTACTTC. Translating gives CASSPEDRGTYEQYF.

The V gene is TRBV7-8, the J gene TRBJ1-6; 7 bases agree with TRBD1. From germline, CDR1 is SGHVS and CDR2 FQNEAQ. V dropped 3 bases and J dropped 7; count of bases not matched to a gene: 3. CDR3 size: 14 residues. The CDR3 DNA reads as TGTGCCAGCAGCTTCGGACAGGACAATTCACCCCTCCACTTT. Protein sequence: CASSFGQDNSPLHF.

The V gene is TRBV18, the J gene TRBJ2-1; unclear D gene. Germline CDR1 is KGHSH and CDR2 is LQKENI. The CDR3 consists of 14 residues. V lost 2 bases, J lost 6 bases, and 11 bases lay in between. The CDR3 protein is CASSPSLPGNEQFF. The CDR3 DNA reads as TGTGCCAGCTCACCAAGTCTTCCGGGCAATGAGCAGTTCTTC.

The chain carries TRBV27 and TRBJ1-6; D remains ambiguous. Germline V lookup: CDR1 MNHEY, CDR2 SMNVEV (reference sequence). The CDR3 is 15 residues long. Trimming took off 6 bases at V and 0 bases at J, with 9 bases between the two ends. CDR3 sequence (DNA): TGTGCCAGCAGCTCCTTATCCTCCTATAATTCACCCCTCCACTTT. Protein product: CASSSLSSYNSPLHF.

In DNA, the CDR3 is TGTGCCAGCAGCGTGACTTTAGCGGAGATGGGCGAGACCCAGTACTTC. Residues: CASSVTLAEMGETQYF. V gene TRBV9 combines with J gene TRBJ2-5; D possibly corresponds to TRBD2 (6 bases). The CDR3 runs to 16 residues. The V end lost 2 bases, the J end lost 5 bases, and 19 bases lay between the germline ends. Germline lookup yields CDR1 SGDLS and CDR2 YYNGEE.

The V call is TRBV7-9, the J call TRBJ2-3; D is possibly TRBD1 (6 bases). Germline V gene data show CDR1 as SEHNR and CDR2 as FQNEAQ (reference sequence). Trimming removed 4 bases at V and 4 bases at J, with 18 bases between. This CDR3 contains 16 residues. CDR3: CASSSGWGPLADTQYF. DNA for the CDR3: TGTGCCAGCAGCTCCGGTTGGGGGCCCCTGGCAGATACGCAGTATTTT.

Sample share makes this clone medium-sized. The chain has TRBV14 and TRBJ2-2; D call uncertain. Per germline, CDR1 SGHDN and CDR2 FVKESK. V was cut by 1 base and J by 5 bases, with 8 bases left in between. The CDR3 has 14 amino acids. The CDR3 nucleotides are TGTGCCAGCAGCCAAGCCCTCAGGACCGGGGAGCTGTTTTTT. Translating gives CASSQALRTGELFF.

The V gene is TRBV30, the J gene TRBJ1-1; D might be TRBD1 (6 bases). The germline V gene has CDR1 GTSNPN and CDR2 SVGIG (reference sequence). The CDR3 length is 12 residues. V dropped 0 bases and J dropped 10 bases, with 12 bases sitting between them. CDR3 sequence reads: CAWSVPGGRAFF. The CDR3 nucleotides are TGTGCCTGGAGTGTACCGGGGGGGCGAGCTTTCTTT.

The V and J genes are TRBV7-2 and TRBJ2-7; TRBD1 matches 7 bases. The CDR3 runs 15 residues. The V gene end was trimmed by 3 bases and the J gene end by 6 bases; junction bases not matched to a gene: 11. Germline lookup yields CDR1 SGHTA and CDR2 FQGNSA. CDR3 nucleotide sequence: TGTGCCAGCAGCTTTCGTGGGACAGTCCTCGCCGAGCAGTACTTC. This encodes CASSFRGTVLAEQYF.

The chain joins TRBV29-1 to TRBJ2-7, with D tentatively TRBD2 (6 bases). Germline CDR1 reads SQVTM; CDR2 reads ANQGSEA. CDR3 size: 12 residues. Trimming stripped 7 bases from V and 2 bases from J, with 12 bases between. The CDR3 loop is CSAWTTPYEQYF. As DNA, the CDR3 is TGCAGCGCTTGGACTACCCCCTACGAGCAGTACTTC.

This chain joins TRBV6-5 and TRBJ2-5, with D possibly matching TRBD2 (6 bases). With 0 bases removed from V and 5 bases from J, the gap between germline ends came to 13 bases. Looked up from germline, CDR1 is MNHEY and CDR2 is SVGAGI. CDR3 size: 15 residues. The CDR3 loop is CASSYSAPSAETQYF. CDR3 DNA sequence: TGTGCCAGCAGTTACTCCGCTCCTAGCGCGGAGACCCAGTACTTC.

CDR3 amino acids: CASSLSSNQPQHF. Written as DNA, the CDR3 is TGTGCCAGCAGTTTATCATCCAATCAGCCCCAGCATTTT. The chain is built from TRBV27 and TRBJ1-5; D not resolved. The CDR3 has 13 residues. The germline gives CDR1 MNHEY, CDR2 SMNVEV (reference sequence). The germline V and J ends were trimmed by 0 bases and 3 bases, with 3 bases remaining between them.

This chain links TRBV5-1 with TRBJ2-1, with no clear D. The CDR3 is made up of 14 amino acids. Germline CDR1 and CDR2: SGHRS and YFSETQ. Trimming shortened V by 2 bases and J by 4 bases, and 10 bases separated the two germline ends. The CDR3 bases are TGCGCCAGCAGCTTCGACGTGGGGTACAATGAGCAGTTCTTC. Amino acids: CASSFDVGYNEQFF. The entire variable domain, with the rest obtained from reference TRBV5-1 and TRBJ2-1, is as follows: KAGVTQTPRYLIKTRGQQVTLSCSPISGHRSVSWYQQTPGQGLQFLFEYFSETQRNKGNFPGRFSGRQFSNSRSEMNVSTLELGDSALYLCASSFDVGYNEQFFGPGTRLTVL.

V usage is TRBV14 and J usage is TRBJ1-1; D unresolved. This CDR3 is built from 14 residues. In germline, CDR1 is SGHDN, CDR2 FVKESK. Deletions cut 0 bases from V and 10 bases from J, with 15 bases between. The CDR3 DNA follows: TGTGCCAGCAGCCAAGATTCAGTCCCCCGGGGAGCTTTCTTT. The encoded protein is CASSQDSVPRGAFF.

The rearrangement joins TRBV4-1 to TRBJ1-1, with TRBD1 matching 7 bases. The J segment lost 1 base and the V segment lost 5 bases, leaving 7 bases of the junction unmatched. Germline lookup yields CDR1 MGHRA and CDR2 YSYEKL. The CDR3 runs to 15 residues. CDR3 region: CASSKGGLGNTEAFF. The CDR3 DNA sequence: TGCGCCAGCAGCAAAGGGGGCCTGGGGAACACTGAAGCTTTCTTT.

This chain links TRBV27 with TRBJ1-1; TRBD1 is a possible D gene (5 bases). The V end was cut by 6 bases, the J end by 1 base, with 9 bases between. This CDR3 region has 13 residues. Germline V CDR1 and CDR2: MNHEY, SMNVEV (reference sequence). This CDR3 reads CASRWGENTEAFF. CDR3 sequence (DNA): TGTGCCAGCAGGTGGGGGGAGAACACTGAAGCTTTCTTT.

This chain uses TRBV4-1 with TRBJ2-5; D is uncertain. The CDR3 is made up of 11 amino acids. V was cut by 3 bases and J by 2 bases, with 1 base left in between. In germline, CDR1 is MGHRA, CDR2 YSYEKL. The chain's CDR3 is CASSQQETQYF. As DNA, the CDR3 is TGCGCCAGCAGCCAGCAAGAGACCCAGTACTTC.

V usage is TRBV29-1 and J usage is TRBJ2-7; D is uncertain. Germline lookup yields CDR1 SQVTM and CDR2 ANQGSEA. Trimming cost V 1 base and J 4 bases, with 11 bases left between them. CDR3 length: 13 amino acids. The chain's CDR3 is CSVEGLDKYEQYF. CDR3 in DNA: TGCAGCGTTGAAGGCTTAGACAAATACGAGCAGTACTTC.

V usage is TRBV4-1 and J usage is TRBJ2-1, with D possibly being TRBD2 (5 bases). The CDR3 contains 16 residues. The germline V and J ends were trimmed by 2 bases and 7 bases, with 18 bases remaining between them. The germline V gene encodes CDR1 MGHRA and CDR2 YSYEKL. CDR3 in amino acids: CASSQLEDLARNEQFF. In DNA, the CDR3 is TGCGCCAGCAGCCAATTGGAGGATTTGGCTCGTAATGAGCAGTTCTTC.

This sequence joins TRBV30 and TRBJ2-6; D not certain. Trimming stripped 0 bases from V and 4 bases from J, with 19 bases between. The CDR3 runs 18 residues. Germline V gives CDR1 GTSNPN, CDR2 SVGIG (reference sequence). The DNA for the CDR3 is TGTGCCTGGAGTGTTGTACGGACCTATCCCTCCGGGGCCAACGTCCTGACTTTC. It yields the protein CAWSVVRTYPSGANVLTF. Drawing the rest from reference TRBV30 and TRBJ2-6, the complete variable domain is SQTIHQWPATLVQPVGSPLSLECTVEGTSNPNLYWYRQAAGRGLQLLFYSVGIGQISSEVPQNLSASRPQDRQFILSSKKLLLSDSGFYLCAWSVVRTYPSGANVLTFGAGSRLTVL.